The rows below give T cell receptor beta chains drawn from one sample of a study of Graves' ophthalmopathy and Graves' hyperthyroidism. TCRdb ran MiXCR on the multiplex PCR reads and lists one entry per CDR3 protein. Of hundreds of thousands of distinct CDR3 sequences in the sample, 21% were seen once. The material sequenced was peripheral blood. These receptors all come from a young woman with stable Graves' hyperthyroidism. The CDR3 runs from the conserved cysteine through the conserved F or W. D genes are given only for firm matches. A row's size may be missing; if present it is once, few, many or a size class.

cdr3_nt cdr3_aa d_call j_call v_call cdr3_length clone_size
TGCAGTGGCATCCGGGACACCCTTTTGAATTCACCCCTCCACTTT CSGIRDTLLNSPLHF - TRBJ1-6 TRBV20-1 15 many
TGCGCCAGCAGCTTGCGGCCACGACAGACAGGGAGCAATTCACCCCTCCACTTT CASSLRPRQTGSNSPLHF TRBD1 TRBJ1-6 TRBV5-1 18 -
TGTGCCAGCAGCTTCGCACCGGGACCCTCCTACGAGCAGTACTTC CASSFAPGPSYEQYF - TRBJ2-7 TRBV7-2 15 many
TGTGCCAGCAGCTTATATGAGGGGGCGTTTGGCTACACCTTC CASSLYEGAFGYTF TRBD1 TRBJ1-2 TRBV11-2 14 many
TGTGCCAGCAGCTTGGTGGATTCACCCCTCCACTTT CASSLVDSPLHF - TRBJ1-6 TRBV11-2 12 many
TGTGCCAGCAGTTGGAGCAGTGATCAGCCCCAGCATTTT CASSWSSDQPQHF - TRBJ1-5 TRBV6-5 13 -
TGCAGTGCTAATAAGGGGCCCTCCTACGAGCAGTACTTC CSANKGPSYEQYF - TRBJ2-7 TRBV20-1 13 many
TGTGCCAGCAGTCACGGGACTAGTGGGGGAAACCAAGAGACCCAGTACTTC CASSHGTSGGNQETQYF TRBD2 TRBJ2-5 TRBV6-2/TRBV6-3 17 many
TGTGCCAGCTCCCCCCAAGGACAGGTCTGGACTGAAGCTTTCTTT CASSPQGQVWTEAFF TRBD1 TRBJ1-1 TRBV18 15 many
TGCAGTGCCTACGGACAGGGCGGGAATCAGCCCCAGCATTTT CSAYGQGGNQPQHF TRBD1 TRBJ1-5 TRBV20-1 14 many
TGTGCCAGTAGTCCCGGACTTGCTCAGCCCCAGCATTTT CASSPGLAQPQHF - TRBJ1-5 TRBV19 13 many
TGTGCCAGCACACAGGGGGGAATGAACACTGAAGCTTTCTTT CASTQGGMNTEAFF TRBD1 TRBJ1-1 TRBV6-1 14 -
TGTGCCAGCAGTCCGATCGGACAACTATTGGGTCAGCCCCAGCATTTT CASSPIGQLLGQPQHF - TRBJ1-5 TRBV27 16 -
TGTGCCAGCAGTGCGACAGGGGCACATGGCTACACCTTC CASSATGAHGYTF TRBD1 TRBJ1-2 TRBV6-1 13 many
TGTGCCAGCAGTTTTCTGTACTCTGGGGCCAACGTCCTGACTTTC CASSFLYSGANVLTF - TRBJ2-6 TRBV27 15 -
TGTGCCAGCAGTCGGAACGGGTACCAAGAGACCCAGTACTTC CASSRNGYQETQYF - TRBJ2-5 TRBV6-2/TRBV6-3 14 many
TGTGCCATCAGATCAGGGACATTTCTCTACGAGCAGTACTTC CAIRSGTFLYEQYF - TRBJ2-7 TRBV10-3 14 many
TGTGCCAGTAGTGCCGCCGGGACTAGCGGGAACGCCCACGGATGGGAGCAGTACTTC CASSAAGTSGNAHGWEQYF TRBD2 TRBJ2-7 TRBV19 19 many
TGTGCCAGCAGCATCCGGACTAGCGGGCTCTCCTACGAGCAGTACTTC CASSIRTSGLSYEQYF TRBD2 TRBJ2-7 TRBV11-2 16 few
TGTGCCAGCACCCTGGGTACTTACTACGAGCAGTACTTC CASTLGTYYEQYF - TRBJ2-7 TRBV28 13 many
TGTGCCAGCAGCCGGACCCAGAACACTGAAGCTTTCTTT CASSRTQNTEAFF - TRBJ1-1 TRBV7-2 13 many
TGTGCCAGCAGTGACGGTTTCTGGGGACAAGCCTACGAGCAGTACTTC CASSDGFWGQAYEQYF - TRBJ2-7 TRBV25-1 16 many
TGTGCCAGCAGCGTACAGGAGAATCAGCCCCAGCATTTT CASSVQENQPQHF - TRBJ1-5 TRBV6-4 13 many
TGTGCCAGCAGTTTATTTCAGGGGACGGGAGCCGGACATTTT CASSLFQGTGAGHF - TRBJ1-5 TRBV28 14 many
TGCGCCAGCAGCTCCGCCCAACTCGAAGGGGAGCAGTACTTC CASSSAQLEGEQYF - TRBJ2-7 TRBV5-1 14 -
TGCAGTGCTACTCTTAGCGGGCGTACCTACGAGCAGTACTTC CSATLSGRTYEQYF TRBD2 TRBJ2-7 TRBV20-1 14 many
TGTGCCAGCAGCTCTAGCGGGGCTAGGGGAGCGAACACCGGGGAGCTGTTTTTT CASSSSGARGANTGELFF TRBD2 TRBJ2-2 TRBV7-2 18 -
TGTGCCAGCAGTGAAGCACGGAAGGTCGCGTATGGCTACACCTTC CASSEARKVAYGYTF - TRBJ1-2 TRBV6-1 15 many
TGTGCCAGCAGTGCATACGGCTACGAGCAGTACTTC CASSAYGYEQYF - TRBJ2-7 TRBV2 12 many
TGCGCCAGCAGCCTCCTGCCGGGGCGGCAAGAGACCCAGTACTTC CASSLLPGRQETQYF - TRBJ2-5 TRBV4-1 15 many
TGTGCCAGCAGACCTGGGGATCAGCCCCAGCATTTT CASRPGDQPQHF - TRBJ1-5 TRBV28 12 -
TGTGCCAGCAGTGTCTCACTAGCGGGAGCCACCGGGGAGCTGTTTTTT CASSVSLAGATGELFF TRBD2 TRBJ2-2 TRBV6-1 16 few
TGTGCCAGTTGGACAGGATCCACGACTAACTATGGCTTCACCTTC CASWTGSTTNYGFTF TRBD1 TRBJ1-2 TRBV19 15 -
TGTGCCATCAGCCCCGGGACTAGCGGAGAGACCCAGTACTTC CAISPGTSGETQYF TRBD2 TRBJ2-5 TRBV10-3 14 many
TGTGCCAGTACCCGGGGGAATGGCAATCAGCCCCAGCATTTT CASTRGNGNQPQHF - TRBJ1-5 TRBV19 14 many
TGTGCCAGCAGCCAAGTGTCTAGCGGGGAGCGCTACGAGCAGTACTTC CASSQVSSGERYEQYF TRBD2 TRBJ2-7 TRBV4-2 16 many
TGTGCCAGCAGTGAACGAGCGATTGGGACCCAGTACTTC CASSERAIGTQYF - TRBJ2-5 TRBV2 13 few